This passage covers 3 T cell receptor beta chains from one sample sequenced in a study of CD8+CD57+ T cells in acquired aplastic anemia. The use of genomic DNA as template underpinned the TCR beta VDJ and CDR3 profiling. A single record per CDR3 protein comes from TCRdb applying MiXCR to the reads. The data contain around 180,000 distinct CDR3 sequences, 50% to 75% of them singletons. Input material: sorted CD4+, CD8+, or CD8+CD57+ T cells (not recorded which) from PBMCs. Source of these receptors: a human donor in good health.

This clonotype has a count of ten or more. The gene calls are TRBV20-1 and TRBJ2-1; 11 positions match TRBD2. The germline V gene encodes CDR1 DFQATT and CDR2 SNEGSKA (reference sequence). J lost 8 bases, V lost 0 bases, and 3 bases had no gene match. The CDR3 sequence is 14 residues long. The CDR3 sequence: CSARDLLAGDEQFF. The CDR3 DNA reads as TGCAGTGCTAGAGATCTACTAGCGGGGGATGAGCAGTTCTTC.

This rearrangement joins TRBV7-2 to TRBJ2-3; either TRBD1 or TRBD2 may supply D (5 bases each). CDR1 is SGHTA, CDR2 FQGNSA, per germline. CDR3 length equals 14 residues. The V gene lost 4 bases and the J gene lost 5 bases, with 13 bases spanning the gap. CDR3 residues: CASSSRVRGDTQYF. Here the CDR3 DNA reads TGTGCCAGCAGCTCCAGGGTCCGGGGAGATACGCAGTATTTT.

The chain couples TRBV9 to TRBJ2-1; D not resolved. Germline values: CDR1 SGDLS, CDR2 YYNGEE. V lost 5 bases to trimming and J lost 6 bases, with 6 bases between them. CDR3 length: 11 residues. CDR3 nucleotides: TGTGCCAGCAGTTGGAGCAATGAGCAGTTCTTC. Translated: CASSWSNEQFF.